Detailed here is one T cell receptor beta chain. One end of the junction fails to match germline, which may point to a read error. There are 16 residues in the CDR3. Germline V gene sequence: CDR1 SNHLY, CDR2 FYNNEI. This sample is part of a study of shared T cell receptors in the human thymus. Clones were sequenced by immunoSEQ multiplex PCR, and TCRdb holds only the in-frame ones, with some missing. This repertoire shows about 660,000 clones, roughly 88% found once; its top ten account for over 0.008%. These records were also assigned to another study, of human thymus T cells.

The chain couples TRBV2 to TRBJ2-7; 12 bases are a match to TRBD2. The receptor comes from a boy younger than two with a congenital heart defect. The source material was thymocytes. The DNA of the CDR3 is TGTGCCAGCAGTGAAGCGCTTCTAGCGGGAGGGCCCCGGAAGCACTTC. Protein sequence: CASSEALLAGGPRKHF.